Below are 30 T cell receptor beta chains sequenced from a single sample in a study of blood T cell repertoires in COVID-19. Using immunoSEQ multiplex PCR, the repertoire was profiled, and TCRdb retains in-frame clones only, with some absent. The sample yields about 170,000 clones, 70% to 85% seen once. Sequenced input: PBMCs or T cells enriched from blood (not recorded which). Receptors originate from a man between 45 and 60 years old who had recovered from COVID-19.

Written as DNA, the CDR3 is TGTGCCAGCAGCTTAGGCGGGGTGAGCACAGATACGCAGTATTTT. Its protein is CASSLGGVSTDTQYF. The chain joins TRBV7-2 to TRBJ2-3, with a weak D call TRBD2 (6 bases). V lost 1 base and J 0 bases, leaving 8 bases between the germline ends. CDR1 and CDR2 (germline): SGHTA, FQGNSA. The CDR3 extends over 15 amino acids.

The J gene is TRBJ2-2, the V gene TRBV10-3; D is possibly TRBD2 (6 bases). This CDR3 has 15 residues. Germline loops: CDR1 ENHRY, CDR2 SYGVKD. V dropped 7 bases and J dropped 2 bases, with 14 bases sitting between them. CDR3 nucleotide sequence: TGTGCCATCACCCCGTCGGCGGGAAACACCGGGGAGCTGTTTTTT. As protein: CAITPSAGNTGELFF.

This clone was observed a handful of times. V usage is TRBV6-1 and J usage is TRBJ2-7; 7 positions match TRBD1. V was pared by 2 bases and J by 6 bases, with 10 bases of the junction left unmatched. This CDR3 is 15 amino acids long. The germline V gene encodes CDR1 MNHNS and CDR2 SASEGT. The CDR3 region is CASSELPEPGGEQYF. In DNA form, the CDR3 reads TGTGCCAGCAGTGAACTTCCCGAACCAGGGGGCGAGCAGTACTTC.

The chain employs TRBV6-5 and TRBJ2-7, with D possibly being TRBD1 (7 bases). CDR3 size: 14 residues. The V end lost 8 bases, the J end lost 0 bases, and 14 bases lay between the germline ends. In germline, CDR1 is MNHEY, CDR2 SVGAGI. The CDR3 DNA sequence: TGTGCCAGCGGGGGGTCAGGGGGCTCCTACGAGCAGTACTTC. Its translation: CASGGSGGSYEQYF.

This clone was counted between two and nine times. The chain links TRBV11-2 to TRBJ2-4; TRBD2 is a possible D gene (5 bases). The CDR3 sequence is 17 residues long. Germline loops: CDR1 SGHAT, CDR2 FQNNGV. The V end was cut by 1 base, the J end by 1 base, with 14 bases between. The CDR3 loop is CASSLVSPPGAKNIQYF. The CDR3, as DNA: TGTGCCAGCAGCTTAGTCTCGCCACCGGGGGCCAAAAACATTCAGTACTTC.

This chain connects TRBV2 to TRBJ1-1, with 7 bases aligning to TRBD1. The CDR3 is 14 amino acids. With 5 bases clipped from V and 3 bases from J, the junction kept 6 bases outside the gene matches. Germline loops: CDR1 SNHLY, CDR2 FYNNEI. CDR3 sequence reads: CASSTGVSYTEAFF. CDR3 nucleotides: TGTGCCAGCAGTACAGGGGTAAGCTACACTGAAGCTTTCTTT.

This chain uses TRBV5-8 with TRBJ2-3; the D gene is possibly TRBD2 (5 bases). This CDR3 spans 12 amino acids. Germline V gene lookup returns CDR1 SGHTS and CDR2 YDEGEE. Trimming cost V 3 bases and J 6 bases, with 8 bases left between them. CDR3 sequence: CASSSDSDTQYF. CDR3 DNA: TGTGCCAGCAGCTCGGACTCCGATACGCAGTATTTT.

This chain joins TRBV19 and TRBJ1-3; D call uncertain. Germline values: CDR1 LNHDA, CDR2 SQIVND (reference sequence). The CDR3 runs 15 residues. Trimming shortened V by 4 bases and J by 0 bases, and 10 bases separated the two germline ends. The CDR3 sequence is CASSTFVSSGNTIYF. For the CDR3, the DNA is TGTGCCAGTAGTACCTTCGTTAGCTCTGGAAACACCATATATTTT.

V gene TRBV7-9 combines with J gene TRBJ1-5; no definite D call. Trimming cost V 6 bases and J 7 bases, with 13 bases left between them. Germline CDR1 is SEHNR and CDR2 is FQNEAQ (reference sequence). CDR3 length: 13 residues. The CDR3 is CASSPGGRQPQHF. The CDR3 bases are TGTGCCAGCAGTCCTGGTGGGAGGCAGCCCCAGCATTTT.

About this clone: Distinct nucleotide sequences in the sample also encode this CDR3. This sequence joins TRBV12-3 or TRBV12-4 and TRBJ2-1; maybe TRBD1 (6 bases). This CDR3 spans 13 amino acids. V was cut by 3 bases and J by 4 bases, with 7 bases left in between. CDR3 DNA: TGTGCCAGCAGTTTTGGACAGTACAATGAGCAGTTCTTC. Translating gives CASSFGQYNEQFF.

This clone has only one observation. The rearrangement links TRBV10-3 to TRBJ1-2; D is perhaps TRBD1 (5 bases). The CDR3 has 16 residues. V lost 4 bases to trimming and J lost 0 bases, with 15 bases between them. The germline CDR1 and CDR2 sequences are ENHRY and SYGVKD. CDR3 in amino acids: CAISGWGDATNYGYTF. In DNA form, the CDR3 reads TGTGCCATCAGTGGCTGGGGGGACGCTACTAACTATGGCTACACCTTC.

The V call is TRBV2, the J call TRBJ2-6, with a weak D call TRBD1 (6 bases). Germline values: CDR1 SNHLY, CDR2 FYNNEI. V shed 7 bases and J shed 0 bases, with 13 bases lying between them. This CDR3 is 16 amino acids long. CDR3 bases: TGTGCCAGCAAGGGGGACAATCACTCTGGGGCCAACGTCCTGACTTTC. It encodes CASKGDNHSGANVLTF.

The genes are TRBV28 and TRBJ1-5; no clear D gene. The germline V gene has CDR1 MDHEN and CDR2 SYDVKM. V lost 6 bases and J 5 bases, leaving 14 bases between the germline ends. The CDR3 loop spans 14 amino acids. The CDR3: CASSLPPFDQPQHF. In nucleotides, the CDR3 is TGTGCCAGCAGCCTCCCCCCCTTTGATCAGCCCCAGCATTTT. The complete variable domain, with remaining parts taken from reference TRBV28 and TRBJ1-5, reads DVKVTQSSRYLVKRTGEKVFLECVQDMDHENMFWYRQDPGLGLRLIYFSYDVKMKEKGDIPEGYSVSREKKERFSLILESASTNQTSMYLCASSLPPFDQPQHFGDGTRLSIL.

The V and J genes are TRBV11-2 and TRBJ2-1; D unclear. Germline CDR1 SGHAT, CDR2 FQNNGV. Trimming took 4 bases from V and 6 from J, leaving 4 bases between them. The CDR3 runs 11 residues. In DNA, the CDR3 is TGTGCCAGCAGCTCCAGCAATGAGCAGTTCTTC. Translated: CASSSSNEQFF.

The CDR3: CASSPGAKENTGELFF. CDR3 sequence (DNA): TGTGCCAGCTCACCAGGAGCCAAGGAGAACACCGGGGAGCTGTTTTTT. The chain links TRBV18 to TRBJ2-2; D remains unclear. The length of the CDR3 is 16 residues. The germline V gene has CDR1 KGHSH and CDR2 LQKENI. With 2 bases removed from V and 1 base from J, the gap between germline ends came to 11 bases.

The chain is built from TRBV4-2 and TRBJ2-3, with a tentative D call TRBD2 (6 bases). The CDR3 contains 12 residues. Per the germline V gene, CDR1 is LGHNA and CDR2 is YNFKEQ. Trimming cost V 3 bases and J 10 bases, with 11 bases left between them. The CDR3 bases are TGTGCCAGCAGCCAGGGGGGATCAGCGCAGTATTTT. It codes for CASSQGGSAQYF.

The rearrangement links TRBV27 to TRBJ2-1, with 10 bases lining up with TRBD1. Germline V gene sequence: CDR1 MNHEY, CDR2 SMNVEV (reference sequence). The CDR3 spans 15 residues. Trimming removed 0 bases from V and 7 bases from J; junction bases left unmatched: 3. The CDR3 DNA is TGTGCCAGCAGTTTATCGGGACAGGGGTTTAATGAGCAGTTCTTC. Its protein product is CASSLSGQGFNEQFF.

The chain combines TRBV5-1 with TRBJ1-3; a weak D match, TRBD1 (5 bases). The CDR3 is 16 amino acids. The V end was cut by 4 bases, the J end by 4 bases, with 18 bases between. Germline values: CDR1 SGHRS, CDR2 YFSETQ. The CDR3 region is CASSPGPGTPGNTIYF. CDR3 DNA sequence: TGCGCCAGCAGCCCGGGGCCAGGGACTCCGGGAAACACCATATATTTT.

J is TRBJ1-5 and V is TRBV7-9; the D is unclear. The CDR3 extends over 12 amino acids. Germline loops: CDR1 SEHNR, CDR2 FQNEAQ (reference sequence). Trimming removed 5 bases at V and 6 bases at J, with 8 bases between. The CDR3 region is CASSAHGQPQHF. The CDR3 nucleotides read TGTGCCAGCAGCGCCCACGGTCAGCCCCAGCATTTT. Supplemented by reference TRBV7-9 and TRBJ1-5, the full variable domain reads DTGVSQNPRHKITKRGQNVTFRCDPISEHNRLYWYRQTLGQGPEFLTYFQNEAQLEKSRLLSDRFSAERPKGSFSTLEIQRTEQGDSAMYLCASSAHGQPQHFGDGTRLSIL.

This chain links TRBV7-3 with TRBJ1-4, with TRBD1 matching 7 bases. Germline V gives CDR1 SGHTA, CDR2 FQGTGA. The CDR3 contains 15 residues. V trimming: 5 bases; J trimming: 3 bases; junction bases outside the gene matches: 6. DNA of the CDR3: TGTGCCAGCAGCCCCACAGGGACAGCTAATGAAAAACTGTTTTTT. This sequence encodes CASSPTGTANEKLFF. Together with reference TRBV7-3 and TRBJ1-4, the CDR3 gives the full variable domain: GAGVSQTPSNKVTEKGKYVELRCDPISGHTALYWYRQSLGQGPEFLIYFQGTGAADDSGLPNDRFFAVRPEGSVSTLKIQRTERGDSAVYLCASSPTGTANEKLFFGSGTQLSVL.

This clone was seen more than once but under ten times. CDR3 residues: CASTRGVEQYF. CDR3 DNA: TGTGCCAGCACCCGGGGGGTCGAGCAGTACTTC. The genes are TRBV27 and TRBJ2-7, with TRBD2 identical over 7 bases. The CDR3 is 11 amino acids. Germline V gene data show CDR1 as MNHEY and CDR2 as SMNVEV (reference sequence). Unmatched junction bases numbered 3, after V lost 7 bases and J lost 6 bases.

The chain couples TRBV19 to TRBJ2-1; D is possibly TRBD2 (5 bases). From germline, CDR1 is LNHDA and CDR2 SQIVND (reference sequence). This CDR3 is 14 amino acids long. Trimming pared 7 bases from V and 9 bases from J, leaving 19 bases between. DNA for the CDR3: TGTGCCAGTACCCCGGACGGGAACTGGGTTGAGCAGTTCTTC. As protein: CASTPDGNWVEQFF.

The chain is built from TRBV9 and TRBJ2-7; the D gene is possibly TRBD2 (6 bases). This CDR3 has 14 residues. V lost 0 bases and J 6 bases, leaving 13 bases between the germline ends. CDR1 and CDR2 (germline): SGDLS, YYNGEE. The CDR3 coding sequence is TGTGCCAGCAGCGTAGCTGGTTTCGGGGGCGAGCAGTACTTC. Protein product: CASSVAGFGGEQYF.

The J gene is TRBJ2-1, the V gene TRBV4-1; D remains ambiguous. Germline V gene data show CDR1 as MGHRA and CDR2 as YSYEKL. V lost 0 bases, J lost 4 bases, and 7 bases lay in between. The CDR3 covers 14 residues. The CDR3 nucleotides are TGCGCCAGCAGCCAAGAGCGGCGGTACAATGAGCAGTTCTTC. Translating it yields CASSQERRYNEQFF.

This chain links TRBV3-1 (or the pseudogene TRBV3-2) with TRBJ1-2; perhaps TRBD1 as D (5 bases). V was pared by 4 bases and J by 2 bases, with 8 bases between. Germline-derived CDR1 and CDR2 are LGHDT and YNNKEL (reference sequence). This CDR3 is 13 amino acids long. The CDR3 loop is CASSPEGNYGYTF. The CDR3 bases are TGTGCCAGCAGCCCGGAGGGGAACTATGGCTACACCTTC.

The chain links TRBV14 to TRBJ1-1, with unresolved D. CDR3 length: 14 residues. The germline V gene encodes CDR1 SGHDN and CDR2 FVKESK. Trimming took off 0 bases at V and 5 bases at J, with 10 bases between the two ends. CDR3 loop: CASSQENFATEAFF. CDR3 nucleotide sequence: TGTGCCAGCAGCCAAGAGAACTTCGCGACTGAAGCTTTCTTT. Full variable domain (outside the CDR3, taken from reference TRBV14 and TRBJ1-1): EAGVTQFPSHSVIEKGQTVTLRCDPISGHDNLYWYRRVMGKEIKFLLHFVKESKQDESGMPNNRFLAERTGGTYSTLKVQPAELEDSGVYFCASSQENFATEAFFGQGTRLTVV.

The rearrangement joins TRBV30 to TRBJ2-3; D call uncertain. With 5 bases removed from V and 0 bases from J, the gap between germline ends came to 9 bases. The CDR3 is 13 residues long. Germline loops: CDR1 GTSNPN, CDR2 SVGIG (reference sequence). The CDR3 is CAWGPLSTDTQYF. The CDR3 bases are TGTGCCTGGGGTCCCTTAAGCACAGATACGCAGTATTTT.

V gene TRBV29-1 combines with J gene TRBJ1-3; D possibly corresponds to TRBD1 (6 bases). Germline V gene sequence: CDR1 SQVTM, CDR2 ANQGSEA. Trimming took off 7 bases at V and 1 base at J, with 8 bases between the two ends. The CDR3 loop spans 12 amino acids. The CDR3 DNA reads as TGCAGCGCTGGGACATCTGGAAACACCATATATTTT. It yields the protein CSAGTSGNTIYF.

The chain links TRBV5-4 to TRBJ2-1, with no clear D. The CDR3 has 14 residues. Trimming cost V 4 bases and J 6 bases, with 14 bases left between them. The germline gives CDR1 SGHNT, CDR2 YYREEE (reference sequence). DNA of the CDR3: TGTGCCAGCAGCCCCGCGGCTCTCCGCAATGAGCAGTTCTTC. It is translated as CASSPAALRNEQFF.

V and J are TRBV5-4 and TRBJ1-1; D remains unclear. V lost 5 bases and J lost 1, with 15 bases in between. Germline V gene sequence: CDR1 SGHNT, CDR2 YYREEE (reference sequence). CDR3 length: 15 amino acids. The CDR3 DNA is TGTGCCAGCAGAAACCCGGGAGGATCGAACACTGAAGCTTTCTTT. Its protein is CASRNPGGSNTEAFF.